The entry below describes one T cell receptor beta chain. Its specificity is unknown. V was trimmed by 3 bases and J by 0 bases, leaving 6 bases between them. CDR1 SGHVS and CDR2 FNYEAQ come from the germline V gene. CDR3 length equals 14 residues. TCRdb re-analysed the reads in MiXCR, keeping a single row per CDR3 protein. This sample has 800,000 to 950,000 distinct CDR3 sequences, with over 25% found just once. The data belong to a study of T cell repertoires in cytomegalovirus infection. The sequence was obtained from a human donor in good health (CMV status not recorded). Some clones in this sample may be carry-over from other donors' samples. The sequencing used cultured CD8+ T cells from PBMCs, collected from culture after CMV antigen stimulation. The rearrangement uses TRBV7-6 and TRBJ2-4; no definite D call. The CDR3 sequence: CASSLSVAKNIQYF. The DNA of the CDR3 is TGTGCCAGCAGCTTGAGTGTAGCCAAAAACATTCAGTACTTC.